The 2 T cell receptor beta chains below were found in one sample sequenced in a study of naive and memory T cell subsets. These receptors have no known antigen. Both TRBC1 and TRBC2 were covered by a beta constant-region primer of two equimolar oligonucleotides. The ligated cDNA underwent four PCR rounds using SP2 and nested alpha and beta constant-region primers. TCRdb reprocessed the UMI-ligation and nested PCR reads via MiXCR and lists one record per CDR3 protein. Of approximately 150,000 distinct CDR3 sequences listed, approximately 20% were seen once; the top ten hold approximately 0.63%. Study-level results: Naive repertoires, especially CD8, held a few larger clonotypes, possibly memory cells re-expressing CD45RA.

The sample consisted of naive CD8+ T cells from blood. The source of these receptors is a human donor in good health.

This clonotype was counted only a few times. The V call is TRBV28, the J call TRBJ1-6; 7 bases align to TRBD1. Trimming removed 3 bases from V and 1 base from J; junction bases left unmatched: 12. The germline V gene has CDR1 MDHEN and CDR2 SYDVKM. The CDR3 contains 19 residues. The CDR3: CASSFPDRENWSYNSPLHF. The CDR3 coding sequence is TGTGCCAGCAGTTTCCCCGACAGGGAAAATTGGTCCTATAATTCACCCCTCCACTTT.

The table lists this clonotype with a few counts. The CDR3 spells CSVGERDRDYYEQYF. The CDR3 nucleotides read TGCAGCGTTGGGGAGAGGGACAGGGACTACTACGAGCAGTACTTC. The genes are TRBV29-1 and TRBJ2-7; TRBD1 aligns across 9 bases. The length of the CDR3 is 15 residues. J gave up 3 bases and V 4 bases, and 10 bases lay outside the gene matches. From germline, CDR1 is SQVTM and CDR2 ANQGSEA.